Each of the 2 T cell receptor beta chains below was sequenced from the same sample in a study of blood T cell repertoires in COVID-19 (dated by TCRdb to 2019 to 2021). The receptor library was made with the immunoSEQ multiplex PCR assay. The table comes from immuneACCESS by way of TCRdb, which keeps in-frame sequences with V and J called. Part of the clones is missing from these tables; in studies checked, under half for an unresolved V gene and the rest for unknown reasons. Recorded for this sample are under 300,000 clones; roughly 81% of them occurred a single time. The leading ten clones occupy 4% of the sample. Material: peripheral blood. The receptors come from a man in his forties or fifties with acute or convalescent COVID-19.

The gene calls are TRBV25-1 and TRBJ2-7; 9 positions agree with TRBD1. CDR3 length: 13 residues. The germline V gene has CDR1 MGHDK and CDR2 SYGVNS. J was trimmed by 0 bases and V by 8 bases; bases with no gene match: 2. The CDR3 bases are TGTGCCAGCGACAGGGGGAACTCCTACGAGCAGTACTTC. This encodes CASDRGNSYEQYF.

Comment on this clone: The same CDR3 can be traced to other DNA sequences in this sample. This CDR3 is CASSYGAGNTEAFF. The CDR3 DNA reads TGTGCCAGCAGTTACGGGGCAGGGAACACTGAAGCTTTCTTT. This sequence joins TRBV6-6 and TRBJ1-1; a weak D match, TRBD1 (5 bases). Germline loops: CDR1 MNHNY, CDR2 SVGAGI (reference sequence). This CDR3 is 14 amino acids long. V was shortened by 2 bases and J by 1 base, with 8 bases between the two germline ends.